A single T cell receptor beta chain is shown here with its context. This clone was seen only once. It lacks a known antigen. No base quality values were provided; no much bigger clone lies one nucleotide off. In the prospective study, participants were roughly 18 to 100 years old, resided in approximately 25 geographic areas of the United States, and were enrolled through a virtual design. In the prospective study, participants were assigned to cohorts based on the clinical history participants reported in a screening survey and a study questionnaire. In the prospective study, whole blood, serum and a nasopharyngeal or oropharyngeal swab were collected from each participant by mobile phlebotomists. Additional blood draws and questionnaires over a 2-month period could optionally be provided by prospective study participants. Prospective study blood samples were shipped either frozen or at room temperature before DNA extraction.

From a lookup of the germline V gene (reference sequence), CDR1 and CDR2 are LGHDT and YNNKEL. The germline ends are 15 bases apart after V is trimmed by 4 bases and J by 1 base. The cysteine opens and the phenylalanine closes a CDR3 of 16 amino acids. Left in the record is the CDR3 DNA by itself, 48 bases read in frame from the first base. This entry comes from a study of blood T cell repertoires in COVID-19 (dated by TCRdb to about 2020). In terms of the full investigation: Samples covering the acute and convalescent phases of COVID-19 were provided by collaborators in the United States, Italy and Spain. The prospective study material was composed of cDNA or gDNA derived from T cells, B-cell-depleted T cells, or PBMCs. Subjects who had been exposed to COVID-19, were actively infected with it, or had recovered from it provided the deeply sampled blood TCRbeta repertoires that made up the dataset. The repertoires were released in a freely available public database intended as a resource for research on the immune response to SARS-CoV-2. Samples were obtained from the ongoing ImmuneRACE study (first 160 participants) and from approximately 1,200 subjects provided by 6 global collaborators. A de-identified subject ID, COVID-19 status, age in years and sex were almost always included in the sample metadata. HLA class I and class II types, where available, came from metadata supplied by the sample provider rather than from assay-based typing. Study-wide conclusions, independent of this receptor: The amount of clinical and demographic metadata varied by source and participant and was provided uncurated.

TCRbeta CDR3 regions were amplified from genomic DNA using the immunoSEQ Assay, a bias-controlled multiplex PCR. The published analysis was carried out like this. The number of nucleated cells in each sample was estimated from the amplification of reference gene primers within the assay. To quantify the absolute abundance of each unique TCRbeta CDR3 rearrangement, sequence reads were collapsed and filtered. For each sample, productive Simpson clonality was calculated as the square root of Simpson's diversity index over productive rearrangements. TCRdb limited this immuneACCESS table to in-frame rearrangements with V and J called. A share of clones is missing; checked studies link under half to unresolved V genes, and the rest is unexplained. V and J calls plus clone size are reproduced from that table; the DNA served to infer D and trimming. The sample includes about 400,000 clones, with roughly 88% observed a single time. The top ten hold about 2.1% of the sample.

The specimen sequenced was PBMCs or T cells enriched from blood (not recorded which). The chain is encoded by TRBV3-1 (or the pseudogene TRBV3-2) joined to TRBJ2-3; TRBD2 might be the D gene, on 6 matching bases. The receptor comes from a middle-aged woman with acute COVID-19. The DNA sequence follows: TGTGCCAGCAGCCCGCGACTAGAAGGAGGCACAGATACGCAGTATTTT. This is translated as CASSPRLEGGTDTQYF.